This is a list of T cell receptor beta chains from one sample in a study of T cells in localized non-small cell lung cancer. Only in-frame clones appear in the TCRdb table, and some are missing; sequencing was by immunoSEQ multiplex PCR. The sample carries around 4,400 clones, roughly 30% recorded once. Sequenced here: lung tumor tissue, sampled before any cancer treatment. Receptors were obtained from a man aged 35-75 years with stage II squamous cell lung carcinoma. Each CDR3 is given with its conserved first and last residue. A D gene is named only where the DNA matches it firmly. Only part of the rows carry a size: once, few, many, or a class if the clone is expanded.

cdr3_nt cdr3_aa j_call d_call clone_size v_call
TGTGCCTGGAGTCCCCCGGGAAACACCATATATTTT CAWSPPGNTIYF TRBJ1-3 . . TRBV30
TGTGCCTGGAGTTCCCTCCTAGCGGGGGGGTTATACGAGCAGTACTTC CAWSSLLAGGLYEQYF TRBJ2-7 TRBD2 once TRBV30
TGTGCCTGGAGTGACCGGGCAACTGAAGCTTTCTTT CAWSDRATEAFF TRBJ1-1 . few TRBV30
TGTGCCTGGAGTCAGGGGACAGGGGATCTGTGGGAGCAGTACTTC CAWSQGTGDLWEQYF TRBJ2-7 TRBD1 . TRBV30
TGCGCCAGCAGCCAAGACCCCAGCGGGGCTCAGACGGATACGCAGTATTTT CASSQDPSGAQTDTQYF TRBJ2-3 TRBD2 medium-sized TRBV4-1
TGTGCCAGCTCACCACAGACAGGGGGCACTGAAGCTTTCTTT CASSPQTGGTEAFF TRBJ1-1 TRBD1 . TRBV18
TGTGCCAGCAGCTTAGTGGGGAGTTCCTACAATGAGCAGTTCTTC CASSLVGSSYNEQFF TRBJ2-1 . . TRBV11-3
TGTGCCAGCAGCCAATCCCGATCAGGAGCTAACTATGGCTACACCTTC CASSQSRSGANYGYTF TRBJ1-2 . . TRBV16
TGTGCCAGCAGACCTAACGACAGACGCGCTGAAGCTTTCTTT CASRPNDRRAEAFF TRBJ1-1 . medium-sized TRBV11-3
TGTGCCAGCAGTTACGGAGTTTCTCACATTCCGGACGAGCAGTACTTC CASSYGVSHIPDEQYF TRBJ2-7 . few TRBV6-8
TGTGCCAGTAGTATAGGAGGGGGCTCAAACTATGGCTACACCTTC CASSIGGGSNYGYTF TRBJ1-2 TRBD1 . TRBV19
TGTGCCAGCAGCCCGCCTAGCGGGGTCTACAATGAGCAGTTCTTC CASSPPSGVYNEQFF TRBJ2-1 . few TRBV7-5
TGTGCCAGTAGTCCATCAACGGGACACCAAGAGACCCAGTACTTC CASSPSTGHQETQYF TRBJ2-5 . . TRBV19
TGTGCCAGCCGACCGGGGATTGTAGAGACCCAGTACTTC CASRPGIVETQYF TRBJ2-5 . . TRBV9
TGCAGCGTAGAGAGGACAGGGACGGGCGGAAACACCATATATTTT CSVERTGTGGNTIYF TRBJ1-3 TRBD1 . TRBV29-1
TGTGCCATCAGTTCGGGGCCTAATGAAAAACTGTTTTTT CAISSGPNEKLFF TRBJ1-4 . few TRBV6-8
TGTGCCATCAGTGAGTCGAAGAGCTATGGCTACACCTTC CAISESKSYGYTF TRBJ1-2 . . TRBV10-3
TGTGCCAGCAGCTTAAACAGCGAAACTACTAACTATGGCTACACCTTC CASSLNSETTNYGYTF TRBJ1-2 . . TRBV11-3
TGTGCCAGCAGCCCAGGACAGACCCAACCAGCTTTCTTT CASSPGQTQPAFF TRBJ1-1 . medium-sized TRBV6-8
TGTGCCAGTGGGAAACTAGCGGGCTCCTACAATGAGCAGTTCTTC CASGKLAGSYNEQFF TRBJ2-1 TRBD2 . TRBV19
TGTGCCAGCAGCGTGTACGGAGGGTTTGACGGCTACACCTTC CASSVYGGFDGYTF TRBJ1-2 . medium-sized TRBV9
TGTGCCATCAGTGAGTCGAGGGGAAGGGAAGCTTTCTTT CAISESRGREAFF TRBJ1-1 . few TRBV10-3
TGCGCCAGCAGCCCGGAGGGACAGGGGTATGGCTACACCTTC CASSPEGQGYGYTF TRBJ1-2 TRBD1 . TRBV5-1
TGCGCCAGCAGAGGAGGGGGAACCACCGGGGAGCTGTTTTTT CASRGGGTTGELFF TRBJ2-2 . . TRBV5-1
TGTGCCAGCAGTTCCGGACAGGGTTTCAGGCGTGGCTACACCTTC CASSSGQGFRRGYTF TRBJ1-2 TRBD1 few TRBV6-8
TGTGCCAGCGCTACCCCCTACAGCGGGAGCTACGAGCAGTACTTC CASATPYSGSYEQYF TRBJ2-7 TRBD2 . TRBV6-8
TGTGCCAGCAGTTACTCGGTAGCGGGGGGCGCCACAGGAGGCGGGGAGCTGTTTTTT CASSYSVAGGATGGGELFF TRBJ2-2 TRBD2 medium-sized TRBV6-8
TGTGCCAGCAGTCCCTTCCCTACCAAAGAGACCCAGTACTTC CASSPFPTKETQYF TRBJ2-5 . . TRBV9
TGTGCCAGCAGTTATAAAAGTGGTGGGCGATATGAGCAGTTCTTC CASSYKSGGRYEQFF TRBJ2-1 . . TRBV6-8
TGTGCCAGCAGCGTAGGAGGCCACTCCGATGGCTACACCTTC CASSVGGHSDGYTF TRBJ1-2 . . TRBV9
TGTGCCAGCAGCCAGACCAGTGCGTCCGGGGAGCTGTTTTTT CASSQTSASGELFF TRBJ2-2 . few TRBV28
TGTGCCAGCAGACAGACCCAGGGGGAGCTGTTTTTT CASRQTQGELFF TRBJ2-2 . . TRBV6-7
TGTGCCAGCAGAACCGCTACTGGACCCAGCTATTGGGATACGCAGTATTTT CASRTATGPSYWDTQYF TRBJ2-3 . many TRBV6-8
TGTGCCAGCAGTTCCCCACATCGGACAGGGGGGGTTGATTCACCCCTCCACTTT CASSSPHRTGGVDSPLHF TRBJ1-6 TRBD1 few TRBV6-8
TGTGCCACCAGCCCTCACAGGGAGAGTCCTGGCTATGGCTACACCTTC CATSPHRESPGYGYTF TRBJ1-2 . few TRBV15
TGTGCCAGCAGAGTACAGGGGAACAATGAGCAGTTCTTC CASRVQGNNEQFF TRBJ2-1 TRBD1 . TRBV6-8
TGTGCCAGCAGTTACTCCTCTGCAGATACGCAGTATTTT CASSYSSADTQYF TRBJ2-3 . many TRBV6-8
TGTGCCAGCAGCGTAGGGATAGCGGGGACCTACGAGCAGTACTTC CASSVGIAGTYEQYF TRBJ2-7 TRBD2 few TRBV9
TGTGCCAGTAGTATAGACAGTCTCCCTGAAGCTTTCTTT CASSIDSLPEAFF TRBJ1-1 . . TRBV19
TGTGCCAGCAGTTTTAGAGGACTAGCCTCCCAAGAGACCCAGTACTTC CASSFRGLASQETQYF TRBJ2-5 TRBD2 few TRBV9
TGTGCCAGTAGGAGGTCGGGGACAGGTAACAATGAGCAGTTCTTC CASRRSGTGNNEQFF TRBJ2-1 TRBD1 . TRBV19
TGTGCCAGCAGCGCTAGAGGAGGAGAGACCCAGTACTTC CASSARGGETQYF TRBJ2-5 . . TRBV7-1
TGTGCCAGCAGCTTAGTAGGGGGGGCTCTAGAGCAGTTCTTC CASSLVGGALEQFF TRBJ2-1 . . TRBV11-3
TGTGCCAGCAGCGTAGCTGGCGATAGCAATCAGCCCCAGCATTTT CASSVAGDSNQPQHF TRBJ1-5 . . TRBV9
TGTGCCAGCAGCGTAGGGACTAGCGGGTTGGAGACCCAGTACTTC CASSVGTSGLETQYF TRBJ2-5 TRBD2 . TRBV9
TGTGCCAGCTCACCGAGACAGGGGACGAAGAACACTGAAGCTTTCTTT CASSPRQGTKNTEAFF TRBJ1-1 TRBD1 few TRBV18
TGTGCCTGGAGTTTGACAGGGGGCAATCAGCCCCAGCATTTT CAWSLTGGNQPQHF TRBJ1-5 TRBD1 . TRBV30
TGTGCCAGCAGCTTGGGTGGGACCCCCTATGGCTACACCTTC CASSLGGTPYGYTF TRBJ1-2 . . TRBV11-3
TGTGCCAGCAGCTTAGACATACTAGCGGCTGAGCAGTTCTTC CASSLDILAAEQFF TRBJ2-1 TRBD2 medium-sized TRBV11-3
TGCGCCAGCAGCCATGATGGGGGGCGGACTGAAGCTTTCTTT CASSHDGGRTEAFF TRBJ1-1 . . TRBV5-1